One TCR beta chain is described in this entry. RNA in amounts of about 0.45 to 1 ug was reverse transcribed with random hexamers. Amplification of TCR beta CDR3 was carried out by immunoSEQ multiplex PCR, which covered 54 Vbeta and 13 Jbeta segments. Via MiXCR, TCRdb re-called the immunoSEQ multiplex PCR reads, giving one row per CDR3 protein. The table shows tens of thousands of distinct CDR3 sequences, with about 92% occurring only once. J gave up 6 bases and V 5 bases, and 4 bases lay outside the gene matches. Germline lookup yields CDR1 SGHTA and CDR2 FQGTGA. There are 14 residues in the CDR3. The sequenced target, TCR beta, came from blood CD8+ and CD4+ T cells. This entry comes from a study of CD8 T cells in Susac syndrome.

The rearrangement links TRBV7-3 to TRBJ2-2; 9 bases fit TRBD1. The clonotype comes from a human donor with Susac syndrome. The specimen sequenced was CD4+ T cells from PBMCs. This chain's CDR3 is CASSPGQGSGELFF. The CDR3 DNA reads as TGTGCCAGCAGCCCAGGACAGGGGTCCGGGGAGCTGTTTTTT.